These 5 T cell receptor beta chains came from one sample sequenced in a study of T cell responses to AZD1222 COVID-19 vaccine. Produced via immunoSEQ multiplex PCR; TCRdb's table is partial and in-frame only. The sample lists 150,000 to 250,000 clones, about nine tenths occurring once. The source material was peripheral blood, sampled 28 days after the second AZD1222 dose. The receptors were gathered from an adult who received the AZD1222 COVID-19 vaccine.

This clone turned up a few times. This chain uses TRBV21-1 with TRBJ1-1; TRBD1, the D gene given by the table, was not confirmed from the DNA. TRBV21-1 is annotated as a pseudogene. This CDR3 spans 16 amino acids. CDR3: CASTSAIHTVNTEAFF. DNA of the CDR3: TGTGCCAGCACTTCGGCTATTCACACAGTGAACACTGAAGCTTTCTTT.

This clone was seen a single time. The chain uses TRBV28 and TRBJ1-5; D perhaps matches TRBD1 (5 bases). Trimming pared 1 base from V and 6 bases from J, leaving 13 bases between. The CDR3 consists of 15 residues. Germline loops: CDR1 MDHEN, CDR2 SYDVKM. The CDR3: CASSLYQGKGQPQHF. In DNA form, the CDR3 reads TGTGCCAGCAGTTTATATCAGGGAAAAGGTCAGCCCCAGCATTTT.

CDR3 coding DNA: TGTGCCAGCAGCTTCGGAAGCGGACCCACAGATACGCAGTATTTT. Protein product: CASSFGSGPTDTQYF. The chain combines TRBV7-3 with TRBJ2-3, with D possibly being TRBD2 (5 bases). Between the trimmed V and J ends, which lost 3 bases and 2 bases, there was a span of 12 bases. This CDR3 has 15 residues. Germline-derived CDR1 and CDR2 are SGHTA and FQGTGA. The full variable domain, in which reference TRBV7-3 and TRBJ2-3 provide the parts outside the CDR3, is GAGVSQTPSNKVTEKGKYVELRCDPISGHTALYWYRQSLGQGPEFLIYFQGTGAADDSGLPNDRFFAVRPEGSVSTLKIQRTERGDSAVYLCASSFGSGPTDTQYFGPGTRLTVL.

J is TRBJ2-1 and V is TRBV20-1; D is unclear. V was trimmed by 5 bases and J by 9 bases, leaving 11 bases between them. Germline V gives CDR1 DFQATT, CDR2 SNEGSKA (reference sequence). The CDR3 has 11 residues. In nucleotides, the CDR3 is TGCAGTGCTTATTCTAAGGGTGAGCAGTTCTTC. This translates into CSAYSKGEQFF.

In its sample, this clone was seen a few times. The chain employs TRBV11-2 and TRBJ2-7; 7 bases fit TRBD2. V shed 3 bases and J 1 base; nucleotides not matched to a gene: 3. The CDR3 is 14 amino acids. Germline V gene lookup returns CDR1 SGHAT and CDR2 FQNNGV. CDR3 sequence: CASSFGGRSYEQYF. DNA for the CDR3: TGTGCCAGCAGCTTCGGCGGGAGATCCTACGAGCAGTACTTC.